The rows below give T cell receptor beta chains drawn from one sample of a study of OX40 agonist ivuxolimab in advanced cancers. Libraries were prepared by immunoSEQ multiplex PCR; TCRdb keeps only in-frame clonotypes and omits some of them. The top ten clones hold roughly 0.47% of a sample with 60,000 or so clones, less than 85% of them seen once. The sequenced sample was CD4+ or CD8+ T cells sorted from blood, obtained in a trial of the OX40 agonist ivuxolimab. The receptors stem from an adult with an advanced solid tumor such as melanoma, head and neck, liver or kidney cancer. Each CDR3 is given with its conserved first and last residue. The D gene is left open where the match is weak. Not all rows give a size; the values are once, few, many and, for expanded clones, a class.

J gene: TRBJ2-2; V gene: TRBV14; clone size: NA; D gene: TRBD2; CDR3 DNA: TGTGCCAGCAGCCCCGTTTGGGCGGGAGGGCCAGGAGAGCTGTTTTTT; CDR3 protein: CASSPVWAGGPGELFF
J gene: TRBJ2-3; V gene: TRBV19; clone size: few; D gene: NA; CDR3 DNA: TGTGCCAGTAGTATAGGGGGCGCTTTGGGAGATACGCAGTATTTT; CDR3 protein: CASSIGGALGDTQYF
J gene: TRBJ2-1; V gene: TRBV7-8; clone size: few; D gene: NA; CDR3 DNA: TGTGCCAGCAGCTTAGATTCATGGGAGCAGTTCTTC; CDR3 protein: CASSLDSWEQFF
J gene: TRBJ2-5; V gene: TRBV11-2; clone size: NA; D gene: NA; CDR3 DNA: TGTGCCAGCAGGGATCAAGGCAGGGTGAACCTCCGGGAGACCCAGTACTTC; CDR3 protein: CASRDQGRVNLRETQYF
J gene: TRBJ2-5; V gene: TRBV4-1; clone size: NA; D gene: NA; CDR3 DNA: TGCGCCAGCAGCCAAGTCCAGGGGATGGGGACCCAGTACTTC; CDR3 protein: CASSQVQGMGTQYF
J gene: TRBJ1-1; V gene: TRBV18; clone size: NA; D gene: NA; CDR3 DNA: TGTGCCAGCTCACCTCGGGCTACGGGGAGCACTGAAGCTTTCTTT; CDR3 protein: CASSPRATGSTEAFF
J gene: TRBJ2-3; V gene: TRBV10-3; clone size: NA; D gene: NA; CDR3 DNA: TGTGCCATCTCTCCGGACTTAGGCCCAGATACGCAGTATTTT; CDR3 protein: CAISPDLGPDTQYF
J gene: TRBJ2-7; V gene: TRBV6-1; clone size: once; D gene: TRBD2; CDR3 DNA: TGTGCCAGCAGTGGGGTAGCGGGAGACAACTACGAGCAGTACTTC; CDR3 protein: CASSGVAGDNYEQYF
J gene: TRBJ2-7; V gene: TRBV5-1; clone size: NA; D gene: TRBD2; CDR3 DNA: TGCGCCAGCAGCCCCGGGGTAGCGGGAACCTACGAGCAGTACTTC; CDR3 protein: CASSPGVAGTYEQYF
J gene: TRBJ1-2; V gene: TRBV29-1; clone size: NA; D gene: NA; CDR3 DNA: TGCAGCGCCCCGAGGACAGCCGGTTCTAACTATGGCTACACCTTC; CDR3 protein: CSAPRTAGSNYGYTF
J gene: TRBJ2-4; V gene: TRBV2; clone size: NA; D gene: TRBD2; CDR3 DNA: TGTGCCAGCAGTTCGGTTGGAATAGCGGGACCCAAAAACATTCAGTACTTC; CDR3 protein: CASSSVGIAGPKNIQYF
J gene: TRBJ2-1; V gene: TRBV14; clone size: NA; D gene: TRBD2; CDR3 DNA: TGTGCCAGCAGCCAAGACATTGGGGGGGATCGGCAGTTCTTC; CDR3 protein: CASSQDIGGDRQFF
J gene: TRBJ2-2; V gene: TRBV28; clone size: NA; D gene: NA; CDR3 DNA: TGTGCCAGCAGTTTTCTGACTCCCGGGGGGAACACCGGGGAGCTGTTTTTT; CDR3 protein: CASSFLTPGGNTGELFF
J gene: TRBJ1-2; V gene: TRBV10-3; clone size: NA; D gene: TRBD1; CDR3 DNA: TGTGCCATCAGTGAGTCCGCCGGGACAGAGGCTGGCTACACCTTC; CDR3 protein: CAISESAGTEAGYTF
J gene: TRBJ2-3; V gene: TRBV7-9; clone size: NA; D gene: NA; CDR3 DNA: TGTGCCAGCAGCTTAACTAGGGGCCTTAGACGGCCAGATACGCAGTATTTT; CDR3 protein: CASSLTRGLRRPDTQYF
J gene: TRBJ1-5; V gene: TRBV18; clone size: NA; D gene: NA; CDR3 DNA: TGTGCCAGCTCACCCACGGGGGGTAGCAATCAGCCCCAGCATTTT; CDR3 protein: CASSPTGGSNQPQHF
J gene: TRBJ2-5; V gene: TRBV19; clone size: NA; D gene: TRBD2; CDR3 DNA: TGTGCCAGTAGTACCTGGAGGGAGGGCCGAGAGACCCAGTACTTC; CDR3 protein: CASSTWREGRETQYF
J gene: TRBJ2-2; V gene: TRBV6-6; clone size: NA; D gene: NA; CDR3 DNA: TGTGCCAGCAGTTACTCGTCTAGGAACACCGGGGAGCTGTTTTTT; CDR3 protein: CASSYSSRNTGELFF
J gene: TRBJ2-2; V gene: TRBV10-3; clone size: NA; D gene: NA; CDR3 DNA: TGTGCCATCAACGGAGGGGGGAACACCGGGGAGCTGTTTTTT; CDR3 protein: CAINGGGNTGELFF
J gene: TRBJ1-2; V gene: TRBV5-5; clone size: once; D gene: NA; CDR3 DNA: TGTGCCAGCAGCGCATGGGAAGGGGCGGCAGGCTACACCTTC; CDR3 protein: CASSAWEGAAGYTF
J gene: TRBJ2-7; V gene: TRBV18; clone size: NA; D gene: NA; CDR3 DNA: TGTGCCAGCTCACCACAGGGGAACTACGAGCAGTACTTC; CDR3 protein: CASSPQGNYEQYF
J gene: TRBJ2-3; V gene: TRBV15; clone size: NA; D gene: NA; CDR3 DNA: TGTGCCACCAGCAGGTTCGGCGCAGGAGGGACAGATACGCAGTATTTT; CDR3 protein: CATSRFGAGGTDTQYF
J gene: TRBJ2-1; V gene: TRBV6-5; clone size: NA; D gene: TRBD1; CDR3 DNA: TGTGCCAGCAGTTACGGACAGGGTTCCTACAATGAGCAGTTCTTC; CDR3 protein: CASSYGQGSYNEQFF
J gene: TRBJ2-1; V gene: TRBV5-1; clone size: NA; D gene: NA; CDR3 DNA: TGCGCCAGCAGCTCGGGGGCTCCAGAGCAGTTCTTC; CDR3 protein: CASSSGAPEQFF
J gene: TRBJ1-1; V gene: TRBV5-1; clone size: NA; D gene: NA; CDR3 DNA: TGCGCCAGCAGCCTAAAACAGGGAATAGACTCGAACACTGAAGCTTTCTTT; CDR3 protein: CASSLKQGIDSNTEAFF
J gene: TRBJ1-2; V gene: TRBV7-9; clone size: NA; D gene: NA; CDR3 DNA: TGTGCCAGCAGCCGCCGGGGGGGACTTCGCTTGTCTGTGGGCTACACCTTC; CDR3 protein: CASSRRGGLRLSVGYTF
J gene: TRBJ2-7; V gene: TRBV2; clone size: NA; D gene: NA; CDR3 DNA: TGTGCCAGCAGTGAAGGTCCGGCAAGATTCTACGAGCAGTACTTC; CDR3 protein: CASSEGPARFYEQYF
J gene: TRBJ2-1; V gene: TRBV28; clone size: NA; D gene: TRBD2; CDR3 DNA: TGTGCCAGCAGTTTATCGGTGGGGACTAGCGCCTACAATGAGCAGTTCTTC; CDR3 protein: CASSLSVGTSAYNEQFF
J gene: TRBJ1-4; V gene: TRBV2; clone size: NA; D gene: TRBD1; CDR3 DNA: TGTGCCAGCAGGGATAGGGCAACAGGGGATGAAAAACTGTTTTTT; CDR3 protein: CASRDRATGDEKLFF
J gene: TRBJ2-2; V gene: TRBV7-2; clone size: once; D gene: TRBD1; CDR3 DNA: TGTGCCAGCAGCCCTACAGGGGGAGAGGCCGGGGAGCTGTTTTTT; CDR3 protein: CASSPTGGEAGELFF
J gene: TRBJ2-7; V gene: TRBV5-6; clone size: NA; D gene: NA; CDR3 DNA: TGTGCCAGCAGCCTGGGGCTCCCCACCTACGAGCAGTACTTC; CDR3 protein: CASSLGLPTYEQYF
J gene: TRBJ2-1; V gene: TRBV21-1; clone size: NA; D gene: NA; CDR3 DNA: TGTGCCAGCAGCCCTCCCGGGACTAGCGGGATCCGGCCAACCTTATGGTCTGACAATGAGCAGTTCTTC; CDR3 protein: CASSPPGTSGIRPTLWSDNEQFF
J gene: TRBJ2-1; V gene: TRBV4-2; clone size: NA; D gene: NA; CDR3 DNA: TGTGCCAGCAGCGCCCTGACTGGCTACAATGAGCAGTTCTTC; CDR3 protein: CASSALTGYNEQFF
J gene: TRBJ2-7; V gene: TRBV10-3; clone size: NA; D gene: NA; CDR3 DNA: TGTGCCATCAGTGAGGGTGGTAGGGGCGAGCAGTACTTC; CDR3 protein: CAISEGGRGEQYF
J gene: TRBJ2-2; V gene: TRBV6-4; clone size: NA; D gene: NA; CDR3 DNA: TGTGCCAGCAGTGACTCGATACGGTTCCCCGGGGAGCTGTTTTTT; CDR3 protein: CASSDSIRFPGELFF
J gene: TRBJ1-4; V gene: TRBV7-2; clone size: NA; D gene: NA; CDR3 DNA: TGTGCCAGCAGCTCGCCCATAGGGGGAAGGGCAAAAAAACTGTTTTTT; CDR3 protein: CASSSPIGGRAKKLFF
J gene: TRBJ2-1; V gene: TRBV5-1; clone size: NA; D gene: TRBD2; CDR3 DNA: TGCGCCAGCAGCCCGGAGGGTGGACTAGCGGGAGAAAATGAGCAGTTCTTC; CDR3 protein: CASSPEGGLAGENEQFF
J gene: TRBJ1-2; V gene: TRBV28; clone size: NA; D gene: NA; CDR3 DNA: TGTGCCAGCAGTTTCCCTGGCATCTATGGCTACACCTTC; CDR3 protein: CASSFPGIYGYTF
J gene: TRBJ2-1; V gene: TRBV19; clone size: NA; D gene: NA; CDR3 DNA: TGTGCCAGTAGTATCCTAGCCGATGCAGAGCAGTTCTTC; CDR3 protein: CASSILADAEQFF
J gene: TRBJ2-1; V gene: TRBV7-2; clone size: once; D gene: NA; CDR3 DNA: TGTGCCAGCAGCTTCACCGGTGAGCAGTTCTTC; CDR3 protein: CASSFTGEQFF
J gene: TRBJ2-7; V gene: TRBV19; clone size: NA; D gene: NA; CDR3 DNA: TGTGCCAGTACCCAGCCTGGACGGGGGTCCTACGAGCAGTACTTC; CDR3 protein: CASTQPGRGSYEQYF
J gene: TRBJ2-5; V gene: TRBV10-2; clone size: few; D gene: NA; CDR3 DNA: TGCGCCAGCAGTTTGACCCCACAAGAGACCCAGTACTTC; CDR3 protein: CASSLTPQETQYF
J gene: TRBJ2-3; V gene: TRBV9; clone size: NA; D gene: NA; CDR3 DNA: TGTGCCAGCAGCCCGCACTACACAGATACGCAGTATTTT; CDR3 protein: CASSPHYTDTQYF
J gene: TRBJ1-2; V gene: TRBV2; clone size: few; D gene: NA; CDR3 DNA: TGTGCCAGCAACGGCGGGAGTAACTATGGCTACACCTTC; CDR3 protein: CASNGGSNYGYTF
J gene: TRBJ2-3; V gene: TRBV2; clone size: few; D gene: NA; CDR3 DNA: TGTGCCAGCAGTGAAAGGGGGGAAGATACGCAGTATTTT; CDR3 protein: CASSERGEDTQYF
J gene: TRBJ2-7; V gene: TRBV10-2; clone size: once; D gene: NA; CDR3 DNA: TGCGCCAGCAGTGAAGAGCGAAGCTCCTACGAGCAGTACTTC; CDR3 protein: CASSEERSSYEQYF
J gene: TRBJ2-3; V gene: TRBV19; clone size: NA; D gene: TRBD1; CDR3 DNA: TGTGCCAGTAGTACAGGACAGGGGGCGGTGGATACGCAGTATTTT; CDR3 protein: CASSTGQGAVDTQYF
J gene: TRBJ2-7; V gene: TRBV5-6; clone size: NA; D gene: NA; CDR3 DNA: TGTGCCAGCAGCTTGGGACCCCAGATCGAGTATGAGCAGTACTTC; CDR3 protein: CASSLGPQIEYEQYF